The 5 T cell receptor beta chains presented below share a single source sample, sequenced in a study of regulatory dendritic cells for organ transplantation. Repertoires were generated with immunoSEQ multiplex PCR, while TCRdb's copy carries only in-frame clones and drops some. The sample records 29,000 or so clones, about 79% being singletons. Material: memory CD4+ T cells from blood. Subset specified: CD45RO+ memory T cells. Receptor source: a human donor in good health.

The chain joins TRBV11-2 to TRBJ2-5, with D possibly TRBD2 on 6 matching bases. The germline gives CDR1 SGHAT, CDR2 FQNNGV. CDR3 length: 15 residues. Trimming took off 5 bases at V and 1 base at J, with 14 bases between the two ends. This CDR3 is CASSNTGGRQETQYF. The CDR3 DNA sequence: TGTGCCAGCAGCAATACCGGGGGACGCCAAGAGACCCAGTACTTC.

This chain links TRBV30 with TRBJ1-5, with no clear D. The germline CDR1 and CDR2 sequences are GTSNPN and SVGIG (reference sequence). Trimming cost V 0 bases and J 7 bases, with 13 bases left between them. This CDR3 comprises 14 residues. The CDR3 reads CAWSVAGSWQPQHF. CDR3 DNA sequence: TGTGCCTGGAGTGTAGCTGGGAGTTGGCAGCCCCAGCATTTT. The complete variable domain, with remaining parts taken from reference TRBV30 and TRBJ1-5, reads SQTIHQWPATLVQPVGSPLSLECTVEGTSNPNLYWYRQAAGRGLQLLFYSVGIGQISSEVPQNLSASRPQDRQFILSSKKLLLSDSGFYLCAWSVAGSWQPQHFGDGTRLSIL.

The chain joins TRBV9 to TRBJ2-3; 8 bases are shared with TRBD2. The V and J ends lost 0 bases and 2 bases, in that order; junction bases with no gene match: 2. The CDR3 runs 15 residues. Germline lookup yields CDR1 SGDLS and CDR2 YYNGEE. The CDR3 DNA reads as TGTGCCAGCAGCGTAGGGGGACTAGACACAGATACGCAGTATTTT. It encodes CASSVGGLDTDTQYF.

V and J are TRBV2 and TRBJ2-1; D call uncertain. Germline V gives CDR1 SNHLY, CDR2 FYNNEI. This CDR3 has 12 amino acids. The V gene lost 0 bases and the J gene lost 9 bases, with 6 bases spanning the gap. The CDR3 reads CASSEALREQFF. The CDR3 DNA follows: TGTGCCAGCAGTGAAGCGCTTCGTGAGCAGTTCTTC. Complete variable domain (other parts from reference TRBV2 and TRBJ2-1): EPEVTQTPSHQVTQMGQEVILRCVPISNHLYFYWYRQILGQKVEFLVSFYNNEISEKSEIFDDQFSVERPDGSNFTLKIRSTKLEDSAMYFCASSEALREQFFGPGTRLTVL.

Remarks on this clone: The junction departs from the called germline gene at one end, perhaps through a read error. The J gene is TRBJ2-6, the V gene TRBV5-4, with D perhaps being TRBD1 or TRBD2 (5 bases each). This CDR3 comprises 16 residues. CDR1 and CDR2 from the germline V gene are SGHNT and YYREEE (reference sequence). This chain's CDR3 is CASSPGTRSGTNVLTF. The CDR3 DNA reads as TGTGCCAGCAGCCCGGGGACGAGGTCTGGGACCAACGTCCTGACTTTC.